This is a list of T cell receptor beta chains from one sample in a study of shared clonotypes between healthy human individuals. This table comes from immunoSEQ multiplex PCR, and its TCRdb copy is limited to in-frame clones, with some not included. The data show hundreds of thousands of clones, 55% to 75% seen once. The specimen sequenced was memory CD4+ T cells sorted from blood. Receptor source: a woman between 25 and 40 years old in good health. The CDR3 runs from the conserved cysteine through the conserved F or W. Fields, in order: J gene, V gene, CDR3 protein.

J gene: TRBJ1-2
V gene: TRBV27
CDR3 protein: CASRRDGVGTYGYTF

J gene: TRBJ2-2
V gene: TRBV30
CDR3 protein: CAWIPGGDSVGELFF

J gene: TRBJ2-4
V gene: TRBV4-1
CDR3 protein: CASSQLDLIMYGNIQYF

J gene: TRBJ1-2
V gene: TRBV30
CDR3 protein: CAWSQQTYTF

J gene: TRBJ1-1
V gene: TRBV28
CDR3 protein: CASSLLGTGDVRGTEAFF

J gene: TRBJ1-1
V gene: TRBV12-5
CDR3 protein: CASGLVLGDGNTEAFF

J gene: TRBJ2-7
V gene: TRBV11-1
CDR3 protein: CASSPEGGRQYF

J gene: TRBJ2-6
V gene: TRBV25-1
CDR3 protein: CASSERQKISGANVLTF

J gene: TRBJ2-1
V gene: TRBV7-9
CDR3 protein: CASSLVAGVGRNEQFF

J gene: TRBJ2-7
V gene: TRBV6-5
CDR3 protein: CASSYDRASYEQYF

J gene: TRBJ1-2
V gene: TRBV6-1
CDR3 protein: CASRSWGEDGYTF

J gene: TRBJ1-2
V gene: TRBV27
CDR3 protein: CASTLPPRRLPRLGDGYTF

J gene: TRBJ2-3
V gene: TRBV11-3
CDR3 protein: CASSFREGPTDTQYF

J gene: TRBJ1-5
V gene: TRBV5-1
CDR3 protein: CASSFDRANFRPQHF

J gene: TRBJ2-7
V gene: TRBV15
CDR3 protein: CATSRGGGASSYEQYF

J gene: TRBJ2-7
V gene: TRBV9
CDR3 protein: CAGDQRRSSYEQYF

J gene: TRBJ2-5
V gene: TRBV6-1
CDR3 protein: CASRLAGGTETQYF

J gene: TRBJ1-2
V gene: TRBV28
CDR3 protein: CASTQGSAGAYYGYTF